One and the same sample provided the 17 T cell receptor beta chains below, sequenced in a study of identical twins. TCRdb itself ran the 5' RACE reads through MiXCR, one entry per CDR3 protein. The sample has about 190,000 distinct CDR3 sequences, around a sixth seen once. These data were also filed under a second study, of T cells expressing NK-cell markers.

The specimen was CD8+ T cells sorted from blood. These receptors were obtained from a woman younger than 30 in good health.

This clonotype has more than one count but fewer than ten. The CDR3 sequence: CASRGLTPGDEQFF. CDR3 sequence (DNA): TGCGCCAGCCGCGGCCTCACGCCCGGCGATGAGCAGTTCTTC. The chain has TRBV10-2 and TRBJ2-1; D is uncertain. The CDR3 consists of 14 residues. The V and J ends lost 8 bases and 8 bases respectively, with 19 bases between them. Germline V lookup: CDR1 WSHSY, CDR2 SAAADI.

The chain uses TRBV14 and TRBJ2-1, with 11 nucleotides matching TRBD2. CDR3 length: 15 residues. Germline CDR1 and CDR2: SGHDN and FVKESK. J was trimmed by 6 bases and V by 4 bases; bases with no gene match: 5. CDR3 DNA: TGTGCCAGCAGCCTCCCGGGACTAGCGGCCAATGAGCAGTTCTTC. Amino acids: CASSLPGLAANEQFF.

This clonotype was found a few times. This CDR3 is CSARVGGGTEAFF. The CDR3 nucleotides read TGCAGTGCTAGAGTCGGGGGAGGAACTGAAGCTTTCTTT. The rearrangement uses TRBV20-1 and TRBJ1-1, with D possibly TRBD1 on 5 matching bases. Trimming shortened V by 1 base and J by 5 bases, and 11 bases separated the two germline ends. The germline V gene has CDR1 DFQATT and CDR2 SNEGSKA (reference sequence). This CDR3 has 13 residues.

The CDR3 protein is CSASFVTYEQYF. The CDR3 DNA reads TGCAGTGCTAGTTTCGTAACCTACGAGCAGTACTTC. The rearrangement joins TRBV20-1 to TRBJ2-7; D is ambiguous. The germline V gene has CDR1 DFQATT and CDR2 SNEGSKA (reference sequence). Trimming took off 3 bases at V and 2 bases at J, with 8 bases between the two ends. This CDR3 comprises 12 residues.

This clonotype was counted only a few times. The rearrangement links TRBV5-6 to TRBJ1-4; D is perhaps TRBD1 (5 bases). There are 16 residues in the CDR3. Germline V gives CDR1 SGHDT, CDR2 YYEEEE. Trimming stripped 3 bases from V and 0 bases from J, with 12 bases between. The chain's CDR3 is CASSSAGGATNEKLFF. The CDR3 nucleotides read TGTGCCAGCAGCTCCGCTGGGGGTGCAACTAATGAAAAACTGTTTTTT.

This clonotype was observed a handful of times. This chain uses TRBV12-3 or TRBV12-4 with TRBJ2-3, with TRBD2 matching 13 bases. Trimming at V came to 6 bases and at J to 4 bases, leaving 1 base not matched to a gene. This CDR3 region has 14 residues. CDR3 in amino acids: CASRLAGGADTQYF. CDR3 sequence (DNA): TGTGCCAGCAGACTAGCGGGAGGGGCAGATACGCAGTATTTT.

This clonotype was found a few times. This sequence joins TRBV27 and TRBJ2-7; no clear D. Trimming left V 3 bases short and J 3 bases short, with 15 bases between. This CDR3 is 15 amino acids long. Germline V gives CDR1 MNHEY, CDR2 SMNVEV (reference sequence). The CDR3 DNA follows: TGTGCCAGCAGTTTCGTAGGTTCGGGTTACTACGAGCAGTACTTC. This sequence encodes CASSFVGSGYYEQYF.

The V call is TRBV15, the J call TRBJ2-1; 13 nucleotides match TRBD2. This CDR3 region has 16 residues. Germline trimming cut 3 bases from V and 9 bases from J; bases unmatched to any gene: 8. Per the germline V gene, CDR1 is LNHNV and CDR2 is YYDKDF (reference sequence). The CDR3 DNA is TGTGCCACCAGCAGGGGACTAGCGGGACGAGAGGGTGAGCAGTTCTTC. Amino acid sequence: CATSRGLAGREGEQFF.

This clonotype was seen only a few times. V usage is TRBV6-6 and J usage is TRBJ1-3; D uncertain. CDR3 length: 13 residues. The germline V and J ends were trimmed by 0 bases and 7 bases, with 7 bases remaining between them. Germline V gene data show CDR1 as MNHNY and CDR2 as SVGAGI (reference sequence). The chain's CDR3 is CASSYSPGNTIYF. DNA of the CDR3: TGTGCCAGCAGTTACTCCCCGGGGAACACCATATATTTT.

In this sample, this clonotype turned up a few times. The genes are TRBV12-3 or TRBV12-4 and TRBJ2-5, with no clear D. The V end lost 4 bases, the J end lost 5 bases, and 8 bases lay between the germline ends. The CDR3 has 12 residues. The CDR3 sequence: CASSSSWETQYF. DNA of the CDR3: TGTGCCAGCAGTTCCTCCTGGGAGACCCAGTACTTC.

The chain combines TRBV4-2 with TRBJ2-3; no definite D call. The V end was cut by 1 base, the J end by 4 bases, with 6 bases between. The CDR3 sequence is 13 residues long. Germline assignment: CDR1 LGHNA and CDR2 YNFKEQ. The CDR3 DNA reads as TGTGCCAGCAGCCAAGCTATGGCAGATACGCAGTATTTT. Protein product: CASSQAMADTQYF.

In this sample, this clonotype turned up a few times. This chain links TRBV6-2 or TRBV6-3 with TRBJ2-1; 7 nucleotides agree with TRBD2. CDR1 and CDR2 (germline): MNHEY, SVGEGT. Unmatched junction bases numbered 6, after V lost 1 base and J lost 3 bases. The CDR3 loop spans 16 amino acids. CDR3 protein: CASSYWGEGLYNEQFF. CDR3 nucleotide sequence: TGTGCCAGCAGTTACTGGGGGGAGGGCCTCTACAATGAGCAGTTCTTC.

The chain employs TRBV29-1 and TRBJ1-2; D remains ambiguous. The V and J ends lost 4 bases and 0 bases respectively, with 12 bases between them. Looked up from germline, CDR1 is SQVTM and CDR2 is ANQGSEA. The CDR3 totals 14 residues. In DNA, the CDR3 is TGCAGCGTTGGAGTGGCGAGGGCTAACTATGGCTACACCTTC. Its protein product is CSVGVARANYGYTF.

This clonotype came up a few times. The chain has TRBV4-1 and TRBJ1-6; D might be TRBD1 (5 bases). Germline V gives CDR1 MGHRA, CDR2 YSYEKL. Trimming left V 5 bases short and J 5 bases short, with 13 bases between. The CDR3 loop spans 15 amino acids. In nucleotides, the CDR3 is TGCGCCAGCAGCAACCGGGAGACAGATAATTCACCCCTCCACTTT. It codes for CASSNRETDNSPLHF.

This clonotype was seen more than once but under ten times. V is TRBV7-9 and J is TRBJ2-7; no reliable D call. Between the trimmed V and J ends, which lost 7 bases and 2 bases, there was a span of 12 bases. Germline V gives CDR1 SEHNR, CDR2 FQNEAQ (reference sequence). The CDR3 totals 13 residues. The CDR3 bases are TGTGCCAGCATAGGTCCATCTACCTACGAGCAGTACTTC. This gives the protein CASIGPSTYEQYF.

Ten or more counts support this clonotype. The chain carries TRBV29-1 and TRBJ2-7; 13 positions agree with TRBD2. The CDR3 spans 14 residues. After removal of 7 bases from V and 5 bases from J, the junction contained 8 bases not matched to a gene. CDR1 is SQVTM and CDR2 is ANQGSEA in the germline V gene. CDR3 amino acids: CSAGLAGAIHEQYF. The CDR3 DNA reads as TGCAGCGCTGGACTAGCGGGAGCTATACACGAGCAGTACTTC.

The table lists this clonotype with a few counts. This chain uses TRBV5-1 with TRBJ2-5; 9 nucleotides match TRBD2. After removal of 4 bases from V and 0 bases from J, the junction contained 10 bases not matched to a gene. CDR3 length: 17 amino acids. Germline CDR1 and CDR2: SGHRS and YFSETQ. The CDR3 region is CASSGVIAGVYQETQYF. The CDR3 nucleotides are TGCGCCAGCAGCGGGGTAATAGCGGGGGTGTACCAAGAGACCCAGTACTTC.